A single sample is the source of the 30 T cell receptor beta chains below, sequenced in a study of blood T cells in healthy people across ages. Through a sample-barcoded 5' primer and a J-beta primer mix, a second PCR was run for roughly 7 to 11 cycles. TCRdb analysed the 5' RACE reads with MiXCR anew, one entry per CDR3 protein. The table lists approximately 770,000 distinct CDR3 sequences, 55% to 75% of them singletons, with approximately 20% in the top ten. Sequenced: blood. These receptor sequences come from a man under 40 in good health.

Worth noting for this clonotype: Its ends do not fully match the called genes, so a read error is possible. The chain links TRBV10-3 to TRBJ2-5; D is ambiguous. CDR1 is ENHRY and CDR2 is SYGVKD in the germline V gene. CDR3 length: 16 residues. DNA of the CDR3: TGTGCCATCAGTGCCTCGCAGGAGAAAAAACAAGGGACCCAGTACTTC. It yields the protein CAISASQEKKQGTQYF.

This clonotype has just a few counts. This chain connects TRBV6-2 or TRBV6-3 to TRBJ2-1; perhaps TRBD1 as D (6 bases). V lost 10 bases and J lost 9, with 13 bases in between. This CDR3 is built from 11 residues. Germline V CDR1 and CDR2: MNHEY, SVGEGT. Here the CDR3 DNA reads TGTGCCACCAGAGGGGGAGCTGAGCAGTTCTTC. It specifies CATRGGAEQFF.

V usage is TRBV7-2 and J usage is TRBJ2-1; D might be TRBD2 (6 bases). Germline V gives CDR1 SGHTA, CDR2 FQGNSA. The V gene lost 6 bases and the J gene lost 7 bases, with 19 bases spanning the gap. The CDR3 has 15 residues. Here the CDR3 DNA reads TGTGCCAGCAGACCCCCGGGAGTGATTGGGAATGAGCAGTTCTTC. Protein: CASRPPGVIGNEQFF.

This clonotype was counted once. The chain carries TRBV12-3 or TRBV12-4 and TRBJ1-4, with D tentatively TRBD1 (6 bases). The CDR3 totals 14 residues. V lost 6 bases, J lost 8 bases, and 16 bases lay in between. The CDR3 is CASRDTGRLEKLFF. The CDR3 DNA is TGTGCCAGCAGAGATACAGGGAGGCTAGAAAAACTGTTTTTT.

The table lists this clonotype with a few counts. V gene TRBV3-1 combines with J gene TRBJ2-5; TRBD2 matches 7 bases. The junction had 4 bases not matched to a gene; V was cut back by 1 base and J by 2 bases. The germline CDR1 and CDR2 sequences are LGHDT and YNNKEL (reference sequence). CDR3 length: 15 residues. CDR3 sequence (DNA): TGTGCCAGCAGCCAAGCTCCTAGCGGACAAGAGACCCAGTACTTC. Protein sequence: CASSQAPSGQETQYF.

The V gene is TRBV6-5, the J gene TRBJ1-2; the match to TRBD1 covers 8 bases. J gave up 7 bases and V 0 bases, and 7 bases lay outside the gene matches. The CDR3 has 15 residues. The germline V gene has CDR1 MNHEY and CDR2 SVGAGI. CDR3 residues: CASSYSPQGAAGYTF. CDR3 DNA: TGTGCCAGCAGTTACTCTCCCCAGGGGGCGGCTGGCTACACCTTC.

There are a few counts of this clonotype. The rearrangement links TRBV9 to TRBJ1-2; D remains ambiguous. The CDR3 length is 13 residues. V gave up 6 bases and J gave up 0 bases, with 9 bases separating them. The germline CDR1 and CDR2 sequences are SGDLS and YYNGEE. The CDR3 bases are TGTGCCAGCACCCTGCCGACTAACTATGGCTACACCTTC. Residues: CASTLPTNYGYTF.

The V and J genes are TRBV6-1 and TRBJ2-3, with D perhaps matching TRBD2 (6 bases). V gave up 8 bases and J gave up 0 bases, with 15 bases separating them. The CDR3 spans 15 residues. The germline gives CDR1 MNHNS, CDR2 SASEGT. The chain's CDR3 is CASLWTITSTDTQYF. CDR3 nucleotides: TGTGCCAGCCTCTGGACTATCACTAGCACAGATACGCAGTATTTT.

This clonotype was counted a few times. This chain joins TRBV28 and TRBJ2-7; the match to TRBD2 covers 8 bases. From germline, CDR1 is MDHEN and CDR2 SYDVKM. There are 15 residues in the CDR3. J gave up 3 bases and V 3 bases, and 7 bases lay outside the gene matches. The CDR3 DNA follows: TGTGCCAGCAGTTTTATGGGTAGCGGGATCTACGAGCAGTACTTC. Protein sequence: CASSFMGSGIYEQYF.

The chain carries TRBV11-1 and TRBJ2-7, with D unclear. The length of the CDR3 is 17 residues. V was cut by 3 bases and J by 1 base, with 19 bases left in between. The V gene's germline CDR1 is SGHAT and CDR2 FQDESV (reference sequence). CDR3 DNA: TGTGCCAGCAGCTTTGAACTCGGGCCAGAGGTTTCCTACGAGCAGTACTTC. Translated: CASSFELGPEVSYEQYF.

This clonotype came up a few times. V gene TRBV6-1 combines with J gene TRBJ2-7, with TRBD1 matching over 7 bases. The CDR3 extends over 13 amino acids. The trim removed 9 bases at V and 0 bases at J, leaving 5 bases unmatched. CDR1 and CDR2 from the germline V gene are MNHNS and SASEGT. In DNA form, the CDR3 reads TGTGCCAGTCGACAGGGAATCTCCTACGAGCAGTACTTC. Encoded protein: CASRQGISYEQYF.

The chain uses TRBV7-9 and TRBJ2-5; TRBD2 aligns across 9 bases. Germline V gene lookup returns CDR1 SEHNR and CDR2 FQNEAQ (reference sequence). This CDR3 is built from 18 residues. Trimming removed 1 base from V and 3 bases from J; junction bases left unmatched: 12. CDR3 sequence: CASSLEWYSSGEEETQYF. In DNA form, the CDR3 reads TGTGCCAGCAGCTTAGAATGGTATTCTAGCGGGGAAGAAGAGACCCAGTACTTC.

There are many counts of this clonotype. CDR3 in DNA: TGTGCCATCAGAGGGACTAGCGGGAGTTTATATGAGCAGTTCTTC. Protein sequence: CAIRGTSGSLYEQFF. The chain joins TRBV10-3 to TRBJ2-1; 14 nucleotides agree with TRBD2. Germline values: CDR1 ENHRY, CDR2 SYGVKD. The CDR3 has 15 residues. V was pared by 6 bases and J by 8 bases, with 6 bases of the junction left unmatched.

This clonotype was seen more than once but under ten times. V gene TRBV25-1 combines with J gene TRBJ2-1; D possibly corresponds to TRBD2 (7 bases). Germline CDR1 reads MGHDK; CDR2 reads SYGVNS. This CDR3 has 15 residues. V lost 4 bases and J lost 7, with 17 bases in between. CDR3 nucleotides: TGTGCCAGCAGTGTTGGCGGGGGCGGGGGAAATGAGCAGTTCTTC. Its translation is CASSVGGGGGNEQFF.

This chain links TRBV7-9 with TRBJ2-1; D uncertain. V was pared by 2 bases and J by 7 bases, with 15 bases between. Germline lookup yields CDR1 SEHNR and CDR2 FQNEAQ (reference sequence). The CDR3 is 15 amino acids. CDR3 sequence (DNA): TGTGCCAGCAGCTTAATCGCTCAGCCCCTTAATGAGCAGTTCTTC. It yields the protein CASSLIAQPLNEQFF. Supplemented by reference TRBV7-9 and TRBJ2-1, the full variable domain reads DTGVSQNPRHKITKRGQNVTFRCDPISEHNRLYWYRQTLGQGPEFLTYFQNEAQLEKSRLLSDRFSAERPKGSFSTLEIQRTEQGDSAMYLCASSLIAQPLNEQFFGPGTRLTVL.

The gene calls are TRBV7-2 and TRBJ2-7; D gene unclear. The length of the CDR3 is 15 residues. Trimming took 3 bases from V and 4 from J, leaving 16 bases between them. In germline, CDR1 is SGHTA, CDR2 FQGNSA. This chain's CDR3 is CASSLGGSYLYEQYF. Written as DNA, the CDR3 is TGTGCCAGCAGCTTGGGCGGCTCCTACTTGTACGAGCAGTACTTC.

This clonotype was seen a handful of times. This chain uses TRBV9 with TRBJ1-2; TRBD1 matches 8 bases. V dropped 0 bases and J dropped 3; count of bases not matched to a gene: 7. From germline, CDR1 is SGDLS and CDR2 YYNGEE. The CDR3 is 16 residues long. In nucleotides, the CDR3 is TGTGCCAGCAGCGTAGGGACAGGGACTACCTACTATGGCTACACCTTC. Translation: CASSVGTGTTYYGYTF.

This clonotype showed up just a few times. This rearrangement joins TRBV29-1 to TRBJ2-3; D not resolved. In germline, CDR1 is SQVTM, CDR2 ANQGSEA. V was shortened by 6 bases and J by 2 bases, with 12 bases between the two germline ends. The CDR3 is 13 residues long. DNA for the CDR3: TGCAGCGTCGTAGGCCTTTTCACAGATACGCAGTATTTT. Translating gives CSVVGLFTDTQYF.

The J gene is TRBJ2-5, the V gene TRBV25-1; D uncertain. CDR3 size: 13 residues. Germline values: CDR1 MGHDK, CDR2 SYGVNS. Trimming stripped 4 bases from V and 0 bases from J, with 6 bases between. The CDR3 reads CASSGRYQETQYF. CDR3 coding DNA: TGTGCCAGCAGTGGCAGGTACCAAGAGACCCAGTACTTC.

The J gene is TRBJ2-3, the V gene TRBV27; D not resolved. Germline V CDR1 and CDR2: MNHEY, SMNVEV (reference sequence). The V and J ends lost 5 bases and 8 bases respectively, with 11 bases between them. There are 12 residues in the CDR3. Here the CDR3 DNA reads TGTGCCAGCAGTGCCCAATTAAGTACGCAGTATTTT. This translates into CASSAQLSTQYF.

This clonotype was seen a few times. The V call is TRBV7-2, the J call TRBJ2-5; 12 bases are a match to TRBD1. The germline CDR1 and CDR2 sequences are SGHTA and FQGNSA. The CDR3 runs to 16 residues. The V segment lost 5 bases and the J segment 2 bases; nucleotides outside the gene matches: 6. CDR3 protein: CASSQWDRGRQETQYF. The CDR3 DNA is TGTGCCAGCAGCCAATGGGACAGGGGGCGTCAAGAGACCCAGTACTTC.

The chain employs TRBV2 and TRBJ2-1, with 12 positions matching TRBD2. The CDR3 has 17 amino acids. After removal of 3 bases from V and 4 bases from J, the junction contained 7 bases not matched to a gene. Germline V gene lookup returns CDR1 SNHLY and CDR2 FYNNEI. The CDR3 region has the DNA TGTGCCAGCAGTGACGGGGCTAGCGGGAGGGATTACAATGAGCAGTTCTTC. This codes for CASSDGASGRDYNEQFF.

The rearrangement joins TRBV12-3 or TRBV12-4 to TRBJ2-5; tentatively, D is TRBD2 (6 bases). The assigned J gene may be wrong: the sequence end matches TRBJ2-7 better. The CDR3 is 14 amino acids. CDR3 nucleotide sequence: TGTGCCAGCGGCGGGAAAGGTCGGTCCTACGAGCAGTACTTC. Protein sequence: CASGGKGRSYEQYF.

The count of this clonotype is one. V usage is TRBV7-2 and J usage is TRBJ2-5; no firm D call. The end of the DNA aligns better with TRBJ2-7, so the J call may be wrong. This CDR3 has 15 residues. Germline CDR1 is SGHTA and CDR2 is FQGNSA. The CDR3 protein is CTSSLLIADGYEQYF. For the CDR3, the DNA is TGTACCAGCAGCTTACTAATCGCGGACGGCTACGAGCAGTACTTC.

The J gene is TRBJ2-7, the V gene TRBV20-1; D might be TRBD2 (5 bases). Germline V lookup: CDR1 DFQATT, CDR2 SNEGSKA (reference sequence). The CDR3 extends over 13 amino acids. V was pared by 1 base and J by 4 bases, with 11 bases between. CDR3 sequence: CSARVARGYEQYF. The CDR3 bases are TGCAGTGCTAGAGTAGCGAGAGGTTACGAGCAGTACTTC.

The V and J genes are TRBV12-3 or TRBV12-4 and TRBJ2-1, with D perhaps matching TRBD1 (5 bases). V was shortened by 2 bases and J by 1 base, with 6 bases between the two germline ends. The CDR3 length is 14 residues. The CDR3 loop is CASSLRQSYNEQFF. The DNA for the CDR3 is TGTGCCAGCAGTTTACGACAGTCCTACAATGAGCAGTTCTTC.

The chain employs TRBV20-1 and TRBJ2-1, with a possible D match to TRBD2 (5 bases). Trimming shortened V by 4 bases and J by 2 bases, and 9 bases separated the two germline ends. In germline, CDR1 is DFQATT, CDR2 SNEGSKA (reference sequence). CDR3 length equals 13 residues. CDR3 nucleotides: TGCAGTGCTACTGGACTGGCCTACAATGAGCAGTTCTTC. Its translation is CSATGLAYNEQFF.

The V gene is TRBV4-1, the J gene TRBJ2-3, with D possibly TRBD1 on 5 matching bases. V shed 7 bases and J shed 1 base, with 21 bases lying between them. Looked up from germline, CDR1 is MGHRA and CDR2 is YSYEKL. The CDR3 runs to 17 residues. The CDR3 sequence: CASNTQFQGRRTDTQYF. In DNA form, the CDR3 reads TGCGCCAGCAACACTCAATTCCAGGGCAGACGCACAGATACGCAGTATTTT.

The V call is TRBV10-3, the J call TRBJ2-4; tentative D call: TRBD1 (5 bases). The end of the DNA aligns better with TRBJ2-7, so the J call may be wrong. Germline loops: CDR1 ENHRY, CDR2 SYGVKD. This CDR3 spans 13 amino acids. This CDR3 reads CAISKTGPTEQYF. CDR3 coding DNA: TGTGCCATCAGTAAAACAGGACCAACCGAGCAGTACTTC.

The V gene is TRBV3-1, the J gene TRBJ1-2, with 7 bases aligning to TRBD1. CDR1 LGHDT and CDR2 YNNKEL come from the germline V gene (reference sequence). The CDR3 has 13 amino acids. Trimming removed 4 bases from V and 4 bases from J; junction bases left unmatched: 3. The CDR3 spells CASSPGQFYGYTF. The CDR3 DNA reads TGTGCCAGCAGCCCGGGACAGTTCTATGGCTACACCTTC.